Listed here is a single TCR beta chain. What it binds is unknown. The same CDR3 also results from other DNA sequences found in this sample. This PCR relied on a set of 60 Vbeta primers and 13 Jbeta primers. TCRdb's copy holds only in-frame clones and misses some; the assay was immunoSEQ multiplex PCR. The sample records 150,000 to 200,000 clones, 68% being singletons. This sample was taken from a study of cytomegalovirus exposure and HLA in healthy donors. The ends were cut back, 2 bases at V and 3 bases at J, with 5 bases in the middle. Germline values: CDR1 KGHSH, CDR2 LQKENI. CDR3 size: 13 residues. Study-level points and caveats: TCR beta chain V- and J-gene trimming was linked, in a later analysis, to a missense variant in DCLRE1C. In the analysis, some V segments, TRBV6-2 and TRBV6-3 included, were excluded as indistinguishable.

The TCR sequence derives from a man aged 50 to 59 in good health and CMV-seronegative. J is TRBJ1-5 and V is TRBV18, with D hard to call. The specimen was PBMCs. The CDR3 DNA reads TGTGCCAGCTCACCAGGGCCCAATCAGCCCCAGCATTTT. Its protein is CASSPGPNQPQHF. The complete variable domain, with remaining parts taken from reference TRBV18 and TRBJ1-5, reads NAGVMQNPRHLVRRRGQEARLRCSPMKGHSHVYWYRQLPEEGLKFMVYLQKENIIDESGMPKERFSAEFPKEGPSILRIQQVVRGDSAAYFCASSPGPNQPQHFGDGTRLSIL.